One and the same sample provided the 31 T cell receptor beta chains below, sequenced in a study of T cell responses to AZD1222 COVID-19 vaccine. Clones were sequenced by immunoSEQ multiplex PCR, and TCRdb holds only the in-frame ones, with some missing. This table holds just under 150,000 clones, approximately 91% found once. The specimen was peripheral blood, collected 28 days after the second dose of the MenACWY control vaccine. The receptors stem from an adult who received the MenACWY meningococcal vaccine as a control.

CDR3 loop: CASSPRGIQETQYF. CDR3 DNA sequence: TGTGCCAGCAGCCCCCGAGGGATCCAAGAGACCCAGTACTTC. The chain couples TRBV5-4 to TRBJ2-5; possibly TRBD2 for D (5 bases). The germline V gene encodes CDR1 SGHNT and CDR2 YYREEE (reference sequence). Trimming cost V 4 bases and J 1 base, with 11 bases left between them. This CDR3 has 14 residues. The full variable domain, rest sourced from reference TRBV5-4 and TRBJ2-5, is ETGVTQSPTHLIKTRGQQVTLRCSSQSGHNTVSWYQQALGQGPQFIFQYYREEENGRGNFPPRFSGLQFPNYSSELNVNALELDDSALYLCASSPRGIQETQYFGPGTRLLVL.

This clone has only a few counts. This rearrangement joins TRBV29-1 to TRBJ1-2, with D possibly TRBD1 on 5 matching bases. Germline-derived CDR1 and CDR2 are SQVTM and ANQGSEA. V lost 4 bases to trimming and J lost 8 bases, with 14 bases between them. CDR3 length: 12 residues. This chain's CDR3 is CSVVGRVGGYTF. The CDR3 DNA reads TGCAGCGTTGTTGGCAGGGTGGGAGGCTACACCTTC.

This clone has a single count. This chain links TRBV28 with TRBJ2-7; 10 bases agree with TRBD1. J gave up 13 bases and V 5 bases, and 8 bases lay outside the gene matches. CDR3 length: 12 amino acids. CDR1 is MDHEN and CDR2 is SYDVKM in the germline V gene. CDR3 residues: CASSPQGTGVYF. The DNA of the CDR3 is TGTGCCAGCAGTCCCCAGGGGACAGGGGTATACTTC.

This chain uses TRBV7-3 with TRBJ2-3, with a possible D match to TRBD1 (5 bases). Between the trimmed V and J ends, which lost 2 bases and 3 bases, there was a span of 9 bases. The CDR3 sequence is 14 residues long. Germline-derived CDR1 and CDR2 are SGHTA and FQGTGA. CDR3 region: CASSLLGETDTQYF. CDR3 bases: TGTGCCAGCAGCTTATTAGGGGAAACAGATACGCAGTATTTT.

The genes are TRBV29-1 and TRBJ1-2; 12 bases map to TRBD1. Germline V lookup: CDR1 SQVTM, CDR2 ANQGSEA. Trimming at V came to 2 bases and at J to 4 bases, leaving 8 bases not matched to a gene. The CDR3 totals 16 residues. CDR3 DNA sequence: TGCAGCGTTGAAAAGGGACAGGGGGCCAAATCCTATGGCTACACCTTC. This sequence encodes CSVEKGQGAKSYGYTF.

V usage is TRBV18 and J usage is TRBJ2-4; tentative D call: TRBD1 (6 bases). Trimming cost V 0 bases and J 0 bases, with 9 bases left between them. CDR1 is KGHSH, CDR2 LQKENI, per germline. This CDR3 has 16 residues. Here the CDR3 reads CASSPPDSLAKNIQYF. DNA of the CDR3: TGTGCCAGCTCACCACCGGACAGCCTAGCCAAAAACATTCAGTACTTC. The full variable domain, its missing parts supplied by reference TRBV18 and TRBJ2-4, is NAGVMQNPRHLVRRRGQEARLRCSPMKGHSHVYWYRQLPEEGLKFMVYLQKENIIDESGMPKERFSAEFPKEGPSILRIQQVVRGDSAAYFCASSPPDSLAKNIQYFGAGTRLSVL.

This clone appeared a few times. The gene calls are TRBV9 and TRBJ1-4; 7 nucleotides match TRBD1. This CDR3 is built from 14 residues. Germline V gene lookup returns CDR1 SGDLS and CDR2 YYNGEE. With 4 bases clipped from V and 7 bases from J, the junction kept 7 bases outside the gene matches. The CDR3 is CASSFRDRSEKLFF. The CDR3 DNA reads TGTGCCAGCAGCTTCCGGGACAGAAGTGAAAAACTGTTTTTT.

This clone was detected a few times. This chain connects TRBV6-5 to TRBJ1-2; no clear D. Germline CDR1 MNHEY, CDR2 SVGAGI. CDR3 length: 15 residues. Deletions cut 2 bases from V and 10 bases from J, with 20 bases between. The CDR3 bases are TGTGCCAGCAGTTACACGGTGCAGTCCTCTGTGGACTACACCTTC. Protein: CASSYTVQSSVDYTF.

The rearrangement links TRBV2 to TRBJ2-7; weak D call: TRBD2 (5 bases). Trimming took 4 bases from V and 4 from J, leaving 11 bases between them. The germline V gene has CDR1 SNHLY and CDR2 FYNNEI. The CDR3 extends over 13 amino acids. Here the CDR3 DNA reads TGTGCCAGCAGTGCGGGGAATAGTTACGAGCAGTACTTC. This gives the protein CASSAGNSYEQYF. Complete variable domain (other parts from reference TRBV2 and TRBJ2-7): EPEVTQTPSHQVTQMGQEVILRCVPISNHLYFYWYRQILGQKVEFLVSFYNNEISEKSEIFDDQFSVERPDGSNFTLKIRSTKLEDSAMYFCASSAGNSYEQYFGPGTRLTVT.

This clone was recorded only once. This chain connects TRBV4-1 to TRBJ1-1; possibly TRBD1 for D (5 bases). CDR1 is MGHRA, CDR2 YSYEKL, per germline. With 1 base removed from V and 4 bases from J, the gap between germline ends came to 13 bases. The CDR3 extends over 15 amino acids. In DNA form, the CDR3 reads TGCGCCAGCAGCCAAGTTCAGTTAGGGGCCACTGAAGCTTTCTTT. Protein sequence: CASSQVQLGATEAFF.

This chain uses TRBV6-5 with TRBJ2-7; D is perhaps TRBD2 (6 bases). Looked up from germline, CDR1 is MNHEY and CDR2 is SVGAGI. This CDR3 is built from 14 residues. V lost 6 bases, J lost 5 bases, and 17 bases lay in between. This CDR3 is CASRSGPGLHEQYF. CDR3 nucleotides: TGTGCCAGCAGGTCGGGCCCGGGACTCCACGAGCAGTACTTC.

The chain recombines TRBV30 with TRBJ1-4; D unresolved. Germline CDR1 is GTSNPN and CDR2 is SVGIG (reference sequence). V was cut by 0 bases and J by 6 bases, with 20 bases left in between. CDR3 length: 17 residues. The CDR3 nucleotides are TGTGCCTGGAGTGTATATTGGGGAGCGAGAGGCGATGAAAAACTGTTTTTT. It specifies CAWSVYWGARGDEKLFF.

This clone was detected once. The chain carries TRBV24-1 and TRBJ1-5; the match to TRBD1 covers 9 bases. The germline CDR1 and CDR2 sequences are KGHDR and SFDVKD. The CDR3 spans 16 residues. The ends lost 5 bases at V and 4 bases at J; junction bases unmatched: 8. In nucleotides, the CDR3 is TGTGCCACCAGTGCCCCGGACAGGGGCCGGAATCAGCCCCAGCATTTT. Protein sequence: CATSAPDRGRNQPQHF.

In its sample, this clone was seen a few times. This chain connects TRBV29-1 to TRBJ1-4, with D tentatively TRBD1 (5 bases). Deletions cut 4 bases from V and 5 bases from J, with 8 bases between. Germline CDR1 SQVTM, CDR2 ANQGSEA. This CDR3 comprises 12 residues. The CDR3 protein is CSVVGGNEKLFF. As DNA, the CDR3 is TGCAGCGTTGTTGGGGGGAATGAAAAACTGTTTTTT.

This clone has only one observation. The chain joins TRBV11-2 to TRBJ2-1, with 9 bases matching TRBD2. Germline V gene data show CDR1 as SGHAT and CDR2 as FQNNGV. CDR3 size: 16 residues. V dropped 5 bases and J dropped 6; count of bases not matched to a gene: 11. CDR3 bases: TGTGCCAGCAGCGTCCGACTAGCGGAAGTATCCAATGAGCAGTTCTTC. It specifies CASSVRLAEVSNEQFF.

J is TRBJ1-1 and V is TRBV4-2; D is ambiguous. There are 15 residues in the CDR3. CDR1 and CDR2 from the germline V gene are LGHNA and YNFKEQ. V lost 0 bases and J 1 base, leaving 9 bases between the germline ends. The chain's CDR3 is CASSQEAVTNTEAFF. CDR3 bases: TGTGCCAGCAGCCAAGAAGCAGTGACGAACACTGAAGCTTTCTTT.

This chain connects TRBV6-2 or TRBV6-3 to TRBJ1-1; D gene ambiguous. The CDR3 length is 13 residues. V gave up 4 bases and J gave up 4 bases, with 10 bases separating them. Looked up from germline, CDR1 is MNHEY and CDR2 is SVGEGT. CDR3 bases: TGTGCCAGCAGTTCGTTCCCGGGCACTGAAGCTTTCTTT. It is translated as CASSSFPGTEAFF.

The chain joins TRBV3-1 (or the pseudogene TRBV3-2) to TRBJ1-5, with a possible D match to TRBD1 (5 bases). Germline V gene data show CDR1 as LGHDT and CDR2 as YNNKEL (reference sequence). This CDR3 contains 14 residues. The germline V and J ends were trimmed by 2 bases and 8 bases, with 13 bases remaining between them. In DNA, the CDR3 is TGTGCCAGCAGCCAATTGCCGGGGGAAAAGCCCCAGCATTTT. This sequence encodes CASSQLPGEKPQHF.

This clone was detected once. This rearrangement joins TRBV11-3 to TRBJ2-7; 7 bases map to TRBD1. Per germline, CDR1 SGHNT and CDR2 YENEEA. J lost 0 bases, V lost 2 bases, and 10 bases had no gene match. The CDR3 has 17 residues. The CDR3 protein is CASSLSGSGQSSYEQYF. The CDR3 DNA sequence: TGTGCCAGCAGCTTATCGGGGTCGGGACAGAGCTCCTACGAGCAGTACTTC.

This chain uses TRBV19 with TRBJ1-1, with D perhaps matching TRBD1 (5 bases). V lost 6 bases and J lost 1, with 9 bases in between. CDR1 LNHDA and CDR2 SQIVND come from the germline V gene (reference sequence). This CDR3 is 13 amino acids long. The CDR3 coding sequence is TGTGCCAGTAGAAAGGGACCGAACACTGAAGCTTTCTTT. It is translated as CASRKGPNTEAFF.

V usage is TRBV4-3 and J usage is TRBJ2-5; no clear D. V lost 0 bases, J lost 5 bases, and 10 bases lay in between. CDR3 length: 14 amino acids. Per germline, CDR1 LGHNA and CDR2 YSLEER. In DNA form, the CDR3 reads TGCGCCAGCAGCCAAGAACTGACGAGGGAGACCCAGTACTTC. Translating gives CASSQELTRETQYF.

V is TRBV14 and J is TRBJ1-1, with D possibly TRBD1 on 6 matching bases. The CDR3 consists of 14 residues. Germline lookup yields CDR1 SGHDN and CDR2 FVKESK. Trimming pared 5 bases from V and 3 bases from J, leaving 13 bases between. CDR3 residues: CASSARGSDTEAFF. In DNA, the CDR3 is TGTGCCAGCAGCGCAAGGGGGTCGGACACTGAAGCTTTCTTT.

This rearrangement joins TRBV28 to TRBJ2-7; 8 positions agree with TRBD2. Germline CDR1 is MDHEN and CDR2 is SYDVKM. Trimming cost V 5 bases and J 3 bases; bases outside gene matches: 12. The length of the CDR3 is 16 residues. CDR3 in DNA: TGTGCCAGCAGTGTAACGGGGGGGGTCCAAGGCTACGAGCAGTACTTC. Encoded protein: CASSVTGGVQGYEQYF.

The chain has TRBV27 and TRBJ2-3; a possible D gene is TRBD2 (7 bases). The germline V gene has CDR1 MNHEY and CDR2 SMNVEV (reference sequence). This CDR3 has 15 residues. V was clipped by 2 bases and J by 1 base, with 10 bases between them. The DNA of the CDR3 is TGTGCCAGCAGTTTAAGGGGGGGTGGCACAGATACGCAGTATTTT. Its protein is CASSLRGGGTDTQYF.

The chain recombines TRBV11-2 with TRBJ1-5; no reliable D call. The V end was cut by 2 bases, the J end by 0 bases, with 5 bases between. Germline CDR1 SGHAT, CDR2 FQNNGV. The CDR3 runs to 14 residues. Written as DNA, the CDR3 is TGTGCCAGCAGCTTACATGGTAGCAATCAGCCCCAGCATTTT. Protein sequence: CASSLHGSNQPQHF.

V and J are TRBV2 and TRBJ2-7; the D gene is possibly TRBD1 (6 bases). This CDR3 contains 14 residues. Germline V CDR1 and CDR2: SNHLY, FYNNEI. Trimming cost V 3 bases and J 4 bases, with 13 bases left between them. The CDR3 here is CASSENRDDYEQYF. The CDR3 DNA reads TGTGCCAGCAGTGAGAACAGGGACGATTACGAGCAGTACTTC.

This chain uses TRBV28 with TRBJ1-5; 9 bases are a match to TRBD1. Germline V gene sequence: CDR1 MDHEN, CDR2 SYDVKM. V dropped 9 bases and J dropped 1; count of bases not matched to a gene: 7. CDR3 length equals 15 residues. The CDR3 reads CARGAGQGSNQPQHF. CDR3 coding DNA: TGTGCCAGGGGGGCGGGACAGGGAAGCAATCAGCCCCAGCATTTT.

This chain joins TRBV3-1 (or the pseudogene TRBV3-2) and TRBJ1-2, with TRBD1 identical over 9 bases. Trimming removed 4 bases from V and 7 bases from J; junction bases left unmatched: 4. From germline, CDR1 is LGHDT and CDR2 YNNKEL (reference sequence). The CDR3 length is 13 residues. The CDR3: CASSLRTGVGYTF. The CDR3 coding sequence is TGTGCCAGCAGCCTTCGGACAGGGGTTGGCTACACCTTC.

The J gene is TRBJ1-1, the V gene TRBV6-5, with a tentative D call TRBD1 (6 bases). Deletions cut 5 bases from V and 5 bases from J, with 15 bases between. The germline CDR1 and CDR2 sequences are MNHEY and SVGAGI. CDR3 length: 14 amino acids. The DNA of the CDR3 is TGTGCCAGCAGTCGCGGGGGGCGAGGAACTGAAGCTTTCTTT. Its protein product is CASSRGGRGTEAFF.

DNA for the CDR3: TGTGCCTGGAGTTTGACTAGCGGGGCCTACAATGAGCAGTTCTTC. It yields the protein CAWSLTSGAYNEQFF. This chain uses TRBV30 with TRBJ2-1; TRBD2 matches at 11 bases. The CDR3 length is 15 residues. V was pared by 2 bases and J by 2 bases, with 2 bases of the junction left unmatched. The germline CDR1 and CDR2 sequences are GTSNPN and SVGIG (reference sequence).

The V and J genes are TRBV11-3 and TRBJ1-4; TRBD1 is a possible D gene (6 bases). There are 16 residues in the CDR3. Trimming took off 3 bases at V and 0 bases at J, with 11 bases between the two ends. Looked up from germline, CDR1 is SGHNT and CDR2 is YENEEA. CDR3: CASSLEGETTNEKLFF. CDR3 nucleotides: TGTGCCAGCAGCTTGGAGGGGGAAACAACTAATGAAAAACTGTTTTTT.